This T cell receptor (beta chain) is drawn from a study of cytomegalovirus exposure and HLA in healthy donors (dated by TCRdb to 2016 to 2017). In the study overall: In an earlier analysis of some 610 of the donors, 250 to 350 Gb of sequence data and some 120 million unique TCR beta sequences from about 180 million T cells were reported. Approximately 330 gigabases of sequencing data and approximately 91 million unique TCR sequences made up an early release that covered fewer than 650 HLA-typed donors. Among the roughly 380 genotyped donors, approximately 82% belonged to the genetic ancestry cluster associated with self-reported Caucasian donors. The study aimed to test whether cataloging public T cell receptors could reveal signatures of past pathogen exposure. The study used immunosequencing to profile the T cell repertoires of around 600 subjects and linked those repertoires to cytomegalovirus serostatus. Along with the 666-subject first cohort, a separate validation cohort of over a hundred different subjects was used. High-throughput TCR immunosequencing, statistical association of individual TCRs with disease status, and machine learning were combined to predict cytomegalovirus infection status. A later analysis re-analyzed previously published TCR beta repertoires from 550 to 700 donors and added high-resolution HLA genotyping to study TCR occurrence patterns. Rather than using new phenotypic data, the later analysis identified candidate immune exposures from TCR beta sequences and from how often those sequences occurred across donors. An earlier analysis of 587 of the donors used high-throughput TCR beta sequencing to judge whether each TCR beta V gene segment behaved as functional or pseudogenic. Donor age, sex, ethnicity and CMV serostatus were compiled alongside the repertoire data. A later genetic analysis used genome-wide SNP genotypes for about 60% of the 666 donors, treating that subset as a discovery cohort. Every repertoire in the discovery cohort had been generated on one and the same sequencing platform. HLA typing covered class I and class II loci at four-digit resolution. Typing coverage differed by locus: A, B, C, DRB1 and DQB1 were typed in about 629-640 donors, DQA1 in about 510, DPA1 in over 600, and DPB1 in roughly 450. Roughly 5 DR-DQ haplotypes were handled as single units for association and clustering because linkage in the cohort was strong. Across around 400 genotyped donors of the cohort, an average of roughly 250,000 unique TCR beta nucleotide sequences per donor were sequenced, and 15% to 20% of those sequences were non-productive.

Sequences MNHNS (CDR1) and SASEGT (CDR2) are obtained from the germline V gene. V gives up 7 bases and J gives up 0 bases, and the segment between their germline ends measures 10 bases. The CDR3 has 15 amino acids, counting the end cysteine and phenylalanine. This entry keeps only the CDR3 DNA: 45 bases, framed from base 1. The cohort was made up of roughly 670 healthy bone marrow donors. At the time of sampling, every cohort member was nominally healthy, though immune exposures that went unrecorded were likely present. The donor tested CMV seropositive and was one of the 289 seropositive cohort members. Each donor provided a peripheral blood sample, and peripheral blood mononuclear cells were used for TCR beta sequencing. The Qiagen DNeasy Blood Extraction Kit was used to extract genomic DNA from the blood cell samples. The library was built by means of the immunoSEQ multiplex PCR assay. The multiplex PCR relied on a mix of 60 forward primers for TCR Vbeta segments and 13 reverse primers for TCR Jbeta segments. A multiplex PCR assay on genomic DNA amplified the CDR3 region of rearranged TCR beta genes. The Illumina HiSeq System was used to sequence the amplified TCR beta libraries as 87-base-pair reads. The published analysis was carried out like this. In a later analysis, some 80 million unique TCR beta chains were counted across the approximately 640 repertoires, and around 10 million of these chains were shared by at least two donors. A nearest-neighbor algorithm error-corrected the raw reads and collapsed the reads into unique sequences, merging closely related sequences to remove PCR and sequencing errors. CDR3 sequences were aligned to IMGT reference sequences to assign V, D and J gene segments. For a sequence to be retained, a match of at least six nucleotides to both a V gene segment and a J gene segment was required. A rearrangement was called productive if the CDR3 had no stop codons and remained in frame with V and J, and every other rearrangement was called non-productive. CDR3 was defined by IMGT convention, running from the second conserved V-encoded cysteine to the conserved J-encoded phenylalanine. Sequences without an unambiguous match to a single V gene segment were excluded from the earlier analysis of about 600 of the donors. An earlier analysis of a few hundred of the donors classified V segments as functional when productive rearrangements were above 56.7% and as segregating when the standard deviation between donors was above 5%. A statistical classification framework was built for diagnosing cytomegalovirus status from the catalog of TCR beta chain sequences. V and J gene assignment, in a later analysis, came from comparing TCR nucleotide sequences with IMGT/GENE-DB human TR gene sequences. The TCRdist pipeline was used in a later analysis to assign CDR3 sequences and most-parsimonious VDJ recombination scenarios. In a later analysis, each TCR beta chain was defined by its CDR3 amino acid sequence together with its V-gene family, and reads lacking a unique V-gene family were excluded. To address suspected cross-contamination and a sequencing artifact, a later analysis removed some 620 highly shared, low-generation-probability nucleotide sequences. For each public chain, a later analysis derived a clonal expansion index from normalized ranks of inferred template counts within each repertoire. In a later analysis, generation probabilities were computed with a VDJ recombination model fitted to out-of-frame rearrangements, and the resulting probabilities were checked against IGoR. Hypergeometric tests were used in a later analysis to score TCR-TCR, TCR-HLA and TCR-CMV co-occurrence, with a repertoire-size bias correction applied to the TCR pairs. To estimate false discovery rates, a later analysis permuted the HLA or CMV assignments 20 times. In a later analysis, co-occurring TCRs were grouped using DBSCAN, and TCRdist sequence similarity was added for clustering within HLA-allele-positive subsets. Co-occurrence clustering excluded repertoires with fewer than 30,000 or more than 120,000 public chains, plus five with anomalous nucleotide sharing. This is the immuneACCESS table as TCRdb keeps it, with only in-frame sequences that have V and J called. A part of the clones is gone; compared with another copy, unresolved V genes explain less than half, and the rest is unexplained. Clone size and the V and J calls come from that table; the DNA yielded D and trimming. Within this sample are 150,000 to 200,000 clones, with more than 75% of them counted one time only. The ten top clones hold around 0.97% of the sample.

Overall results and qualifications from the work: Across donors, most TCR sequences were observed very rarely, whereas some public TCRs were present in many individuals. A group of highly shared sequence variants was considered likely to be a technical artifact of the sequencing pipeline. An association between a missense DCLRE1C variant and V-gene and J-gene trimming of TCR beta chains was found in a later genetic analysis and replicated in an independent cohort. The earlier analysis of 587 of the donors excluded roughly 17 rarely observed V segments, including chromosome 9 orphons, because counts were too low. Linkage disequilibrium might explain the correlated functional status among segregating V segments, but an unknown experimental factor could not be ruled out. Assigning TCR associations to individual alleles was difficult when HLA alleles, especially DR and DQ, strongly co-occurred. According to a later analysis, TCR association rates differed among HLA loci, with DRB1 alleles showing the most associated TCRs and HLA-C alleles showing the fewest. Because HLA typing was missing for some donors at each locus, association tests included only the typed subset. The cohort was sequenced for TCR beta chains only, and without alpha or paired-chain data the features that could be detected were limited. The authors suggested that the approach could potentially be extended to other disease states and immunological phenotypes. In an earlier analysis of approximately 590 of the donors, most TCR beta V segments appeared in productive rearrangements about 87% or about 30% of the time, broadly matching IMGT annotations. In a later analysis, HLA-associated TCR beta chains showed more clonal expansion and lower generation probabilities than non-associated chains that were equally common. According to a later analysis, parvovirus B19, influenza, CMV and Epstein-Barr virus appeared linked to several top co-occurrence clusters. Cytomegalovirus status was reported to be diagnosed by the classifier with high specificity and sensitivity in both the original and validation cohorts. Because the 87-base-pair reads could not distinguish some IMGT-functional V segments, including TRBV6-2 and TRBV6-3, those segments were excluded. A further reported finding was that TCR beta sequences accurately predicted the HLA-A and HLA-B alleles for most subjects in the first cohort. In a later genetic analysis, fewer N-insertions in productive TCRs were reported among donors in an Asian-associated ancestry cluster than the roughly 710-donor mean. Specific HLA alleles were associated with 16,951 TCR beta sequences at a false discovery rate of 0.05 in a later analysis. A later analysis found that most CMV-associated TCR beta chains appeared HLA-restricted, with HLA associations seemingly driven largely by CMV exposure. The study listed 164 TCR beta chains as associated with cytomegalovirus. Presence/absence analyses assumed roughly uniform sequencing depth across donors, an assumption that may not hold. In vitro tests confirmed that a few of the cytomegalovirus-associated TCR beta chains recognize cytomegalovirus antigens. For the cohort, immune exposure information was limited to CMV serostatus.

Remarks on this clone: No antigen is known for it. Per-base qualities were not stored, and no clone one base away is much larger.

Here the chain combines TRBV6-1 and TRBJ2-6, with TRBD1 tentatively as D gene (5 bases match). Sequenced material: PBMCs. The sequence came from a girl aged 2 to 10 in good health and CMV-seropositive. The CDR3 region reads CASTRAGSGANVLTF. The nucleotide sequence reads TGTGCCAGCACCAGGGCAGGCTCTGGGGCCAACGTCCTGACTTTC.